What follows is one T cell receptor (beta chain) and its context. These data belong to a study of human CD8 memory T cell subsets. Germline V CDR1 and CDR2: ENHRY, SYGVKD. The CDR3 contains 14 residues. UMI-labeled 5' RACE was used, and it produced the TCR beta libraries. TCRdb reanalyzed the 5' RACE reads, giving one entry per CDR3 protein sequence and no DNA. The sample has 5,500 to 8,500 distinct CDR3 sequences; the top ten hold around 21%. This receptor was taken from a human donor in good health. Sequencing input: CD8+ stem-like memory T cells (TSCM and TCM) sorted from PBMCs. Subset defined: stem-like memory CD8 T cells (TSTEM), CCR7+ PD-1- TIGIT-. J is TRBJ1-5 and V is TRBV10-3; as DNA is missing, the TRBD1 call by TCRdb cannot be tested. CDR3 region: CAIGEGGSNQPQHF.